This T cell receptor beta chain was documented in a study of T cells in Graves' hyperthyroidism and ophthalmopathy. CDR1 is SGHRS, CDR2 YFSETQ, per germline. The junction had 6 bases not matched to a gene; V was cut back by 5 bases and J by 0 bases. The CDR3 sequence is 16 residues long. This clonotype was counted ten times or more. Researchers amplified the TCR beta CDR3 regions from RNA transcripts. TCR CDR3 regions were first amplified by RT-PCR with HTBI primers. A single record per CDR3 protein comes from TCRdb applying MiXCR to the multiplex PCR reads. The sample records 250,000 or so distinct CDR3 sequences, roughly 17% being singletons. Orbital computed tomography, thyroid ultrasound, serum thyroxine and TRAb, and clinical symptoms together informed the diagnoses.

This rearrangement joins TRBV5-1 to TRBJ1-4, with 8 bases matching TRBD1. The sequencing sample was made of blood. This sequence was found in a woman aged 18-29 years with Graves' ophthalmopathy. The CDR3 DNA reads TGCGCCAGCAGTCGGCAGGGGGCATCAACTAATGAAAAACTGTTTTTT. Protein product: CASSRQGASTNEKLFF.